Listed here are 16 T cell receptor beta chains from one sample, sequenced in a study of beta chain features in type 1 diabetes. The entirety of the isolated RNA underwent reverse transcription, so expressed TCRB transcripts were sequenced. Produced via immunoSEQ multiplex PCR; TCRdb's table is partial and in-frame only. The sample lists 300,000 or so clones; 14% were seen once. No antigen has been identified for these receptors. Overall study findings and caveats: People with Type 1 diabetes carried modestly yet significantly shorter TCRB CDR3s in all four CD4+ subsets.

Sequencing input: naive CD4+ T cells from blood. The receptors derive from a man aged 30-40 years with type 1 diabetes.

The chain carries TRBV30 and TRBJ1-2; a weak D match, TRBD1 (5 bases). Germline V gene lookup returns CDR1 GTSNPN and CDR2 SVGIG (reference sequence). This CDR3 contains 14 residues. V lost 7 bases, J lost 6 bases, and 21 bases lay in between. The CDR3 sequence is CASVWAWGGNGYTF. In DNA, the CDR3 is TGTGCCTCCGTTTGGGCTTGGGGGGGGAATGGCTACACCTTC.

The chain is built from TRBV7-2 and TRBJ2-3; TRBD2 aligns across 11 bases. V lost 4 bases, J lost 5 bases, and 5 bases stayed unmatched. This CDR3 comprises 15 residues. The germline gives CDR1 SGHTA, CDR2 FQGNSA. CDR3 protein: CASSSLAGVIDTQYF. Written as DNA, the CDR3 is TGTGCCAGCAGCTCACTAGCGGGAGTAATAGATACGCAGTATTTT.

This chain uses TRBV18 with TRBJ2-1, with 7 bases aligning to TRBD2. Germline V gene lookup returns CDR1 KGHSH and CDR2 LQKENI. The J segment lost 4 bases and the V segment lost 0 bases, leaving 3 bases of the junction unmatched. This CDR3 is 15 amino acids long. The DNA for the CDR3 is TGTGCCAGCTCACCACCAGCTAGCGGATACAATGAGCAGTTCTTC. Its translation: CASSPPASGYNEQFF.

V is TRBV18 and J is TRBJ1-4, with D unresolved. The CDR3 length is 15 residues. Trimming left V 2 bases short and J 3 bases short, with 10 bases between. CDR1 is KGHSH and CDR2 is LQKENI in the germline V gene. The CDR3 loop is CASSPSDGSNEKLFF. Here the CDR3 DNA reads TGTGCCAGCTCACCATCCGACGGGTCTAATGAAAAACTGTTTTTT. Full variable domain (rest looked up from reference TRBV18 and TRBJ1-4): NAGVMQNPRHLVRRRGQEARLRCSPMKGHSHVYWYRQLPEEGLKFMVYLQKENIIDESGMPKERFSAEFPKEGPSILRIQQVVRGDSAAYFCASSPSDGSNEKLFFGSGTQLSVL.

Worth noting for this clone: The identical CDR3 is also encoded by other nucleotide sequences in the sample. V and J are TRBV9 and TRBJ2-5; D unclear. The CDR3 has 11 residues. Trimming removed 4 bases at V and 5 bases at J, with 6 bases between. Germline V gene data show CDR1 as SGDLS and CDR2 as YYNGEE. The CDR3 region has the DNA TGTGCCAGCAGCCCCGGGGAGACCCAGTACTTC. This gives the protein CASSPGETQYF. Complete variable domain (other parts from reference TRBV9 and TRBJ2-5): DSGVTQTPKHLITATGQRVTLRCSPRSGDLSVYWYQQSLDQGLQFLIQYYNGEERAKGNILERFSAQQFPDLHSELNLSSLELGDSALYFCASSPGETQYFGPGTRLLVL.

The CDR3, as DNA: TGTGCCAGCAGTTCCGAGGCCCGGTACACCTTC. Its translation: CASSSEARYTF. This chain uses TRBV28 with TRBJ1-2; D gene ambiguous. Germline CDR1 and CDR2: MDHEN and SYDVKM. The CDR3 runs 11 residues. Between the trimmed V and J ends, which lost 4 bases and 11 bases, there was a span of 11 bases.

This clone appeared a few times. The CDR3, as DNA: TGTGCCAGCAGTCTCACGAGGGGGCCGGGCAATCAGCCCCAGCATTTT. It is translated as CASSLTRGPGNQPQHF. The genes are TRBV27 and TRBJ1-5; TRBD1 matches at 7 bases. Germline V CDR1 and CDR2: MNHEY, SMNVEV (reference sequence). This CDR3 spans 16 amino acids. Trimming took 5 bases from V and 2 from J; bases not matched to a gene: 9.

This clone appeared a few times. J is TRBJ2-7 and V is TRBV29-1; possibly TRBD2 for D (5 bases). The ends were cut back, 8 bases at V and 6 bases at J, with 14 bases in the middle. This CDR3 comprises 11 residues. Germline values: CDR1 SQVTM, CDR2 ANQGSEA. The CDR3 DNA sequence: TGCAGCCTGGGCCTCCGGGGCGAGCAGTACTTC. The encoded protein is CSLGLRGEQYF.

The V gene is TRBV5-6, the J gene TRBJ2-1; tentatively, D is TRBD2 (6 bases). The germline V gene has CDR1 SGHDT and CDR2 YYEEEE. The CDR3 is made up of 15 amino acids. The ends were cut back, 4 bases at V and 1 base at J, with 12 bases in the middle. The CDR3 nucleotides are TGTGCCAGCAGCATGGGACTGAGTTCCTACAATGAGCAGTTCTTC. Its protein product is CASSMGLSSYNEQFF.

J is TRBJ2-1 and V is TRBV18; 13 bases fit TRBD2. Per germline, CDR1 KGHSH and CDR2 LQKENI. CDR3 length: 18 residues. The V segment lost 3 bases and the J segment 3 bases; nucleotides outside the gene matches: 8. This CDR3 is CASSPFTSGRVLYNEQFF. CDR3 DNA: TGTGCCAGCTCACCCTTCACTAGCGGGAGGGTACTCTACAATGAGCAGTTCTTC.

This clone showed up just a few times. The genes are TRBV18 and TRBJ1-2; D possibly corresponds to TRBD1 (6 bases). In germline, CDR1 is KGHSH, CDR2 LQKENI. CDR3 length: 16 residues. Trimming left V 3 bases short and J 8 bases short, with 22 bases between. CDR3 protein: CASSPQLDSEKRGYTF. CDR3 nucleotide sequence: TGTGCCAGCTCACCCCAATTGGACAGCGAAAAAAGAGGCTACACCTTC. Complete variable domain (other parts from reference TRBV18 and TRBJ1-2): NAGVMQNPRHLVRRRGQEARLRCSPMKGHSHVYWYRQLPEEGLKFMVYLQKENIIDESGMPKERFSAEFPKEGPSILRIQQVVRGDSAAYFCASSPQLDSEKRGYTFGSGTRLTVV.

There are a few counts of this clone. Compared with germline, one end of the junction differs, possibly owing to a read error. The chain combines TRBV6-6 with TRBJ2-3, with D perhaps matching TRBD1 (6 bases). CDR1 and CDR2 from the germline V gene are MNHNY and SVGAGI (reference sequence). The CDR3 is made up of 14 amino acids. The CDR3 is CAISLDSSTDTQYF. In DNA form, the CDR3 reads TGTGCCATCAGTCTGGACAGCAGCACAGATACGCAGTATTTT.

This sequence joins TRBV25-1 and TRBJ1-3; D uncertain. Trimming stripped 0 bases from V and 4 bases from J, with 4 bases between. The CDR3 is 13 residues long. Germline V gives CDR1 MGHDK, CDR2 SYGVNS. The CDR3 DNA reads as TGTGCCAGCAGTGAATATGGCGGAAACACCATATATTTT. Protein sequence: CASSEYGGNTIYF. The whole variable domain, remainder taken from reference TRBV25-1 and TRBJ1-3, is EADIYQTPRYLVIGTGKKITLECSQTMGHDKMYWYQQDPGMELHLIHYSYGVNSTEKGDLSSESTVSRIRTEHFPLTLESARPSHTSQYLCASSEYGGNTIYFGEGSWLTVV.

The chain employs TRBV9 and TRBJ2-3; D is perhaps TRBD2 (5 bases). Germline CDR1 is SGDLS and CDR2 is YYNGEE. The V end was cut by 5 bases, the J end by 6 bases, with 10 bases between. The CDR3 sequence is 12 residues long. The CDR3 sequence: CASSPGSDTQYF. The DNA for the CDR3 is TGTGCCAGCAGTCCGGGATCCGATACGCAGTATTTT.

This sequence joins TRBV18 and TRBJ2-2; the match to TRBD1 covers 10 bases. Looked up from germline, CDR1 is KGHSH and CDR2 is LQKENI. This CDR3 is built from 18 residues. J lost 2 bases, V lost 3 bases, and 9 bases had no gene match. CDR3 sequence: CASSPTGGDPTNTGELFF. The DNA of the CDR3 is TGTGCCAGCTCACCGACAGGGGGCGACCCCACAAACACCGGGGAGCTGTTTTTT.

The rearrangement joins TRBV18 to TRBJ2-2; D is perhaps TRBD1 (5 bases). In germline, CDR1 is KGHSH, CDR2 LQKENI. V lost 4 bases to trimming and J lost 2 bases, with 8 bases between them. The CDR3 is 14 residues long. CDR3 sequence: CASSLTANTGELFF. CDR3 in DNA: TGTGCCAGCTCACTGACAGCCAACACCGGGGAGCTGTTTTTT.